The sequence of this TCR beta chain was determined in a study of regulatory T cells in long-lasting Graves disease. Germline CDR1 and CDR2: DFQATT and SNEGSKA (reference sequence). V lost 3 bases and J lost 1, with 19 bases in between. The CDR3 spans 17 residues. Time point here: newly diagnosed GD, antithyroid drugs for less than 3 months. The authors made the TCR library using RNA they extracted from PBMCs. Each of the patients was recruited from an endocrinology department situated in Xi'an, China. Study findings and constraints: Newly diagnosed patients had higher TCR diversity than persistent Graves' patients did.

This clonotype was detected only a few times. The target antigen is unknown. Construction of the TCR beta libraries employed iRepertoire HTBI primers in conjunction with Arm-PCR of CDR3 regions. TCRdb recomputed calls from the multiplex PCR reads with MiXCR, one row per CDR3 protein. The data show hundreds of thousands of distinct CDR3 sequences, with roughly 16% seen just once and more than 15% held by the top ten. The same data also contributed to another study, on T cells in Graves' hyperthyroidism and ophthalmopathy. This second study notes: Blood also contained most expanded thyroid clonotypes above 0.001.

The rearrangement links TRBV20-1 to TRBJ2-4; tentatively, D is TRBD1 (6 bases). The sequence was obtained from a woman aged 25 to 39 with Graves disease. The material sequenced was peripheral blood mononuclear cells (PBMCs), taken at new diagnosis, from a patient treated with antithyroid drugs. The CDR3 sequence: CSASSGYRVGAKNIQYF. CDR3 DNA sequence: TGCAGTGCTAGTAGTGGGTACAGGGTTGGGGCCAAAAACATTCAGTACTTC.